Included here is one T cell receptor (beta chain) sequence, with context. This clonotype was counted at least ten times. What antigen it recognizes has not been identified. Base qualities were left out, and no much larger clone turns up one base away. Sequencing was performed on an Illumina NovaSeq 6000. TCRalpha and TCRbeta cDNA libraries were constructed by 5'RACE with constant-segment primers, with sample barcodes and unique molecular identifiers being introduced. Trizol reagent was used to extract RNA from every sample. Libraries were amplified in two PCR steps, with a second sample barcode and Illumina TruSeq adapters added in the second step. Sequencing of the libraries was done on an Illumina NovaSeq, producing 2 x 150 bp paired-end reads. Per the original workflow: Demultiplexing of reads and collapsing into UMI-guided consensus sequences were performed with migec v1.2.7. Using mixcr v2.1.11, UMI consensuses were aligned to TRA and TRB V and J templates and then assembled into clonotypes. Clonotypes were classified as expanded or contracted when called significant by both edgeR and NoisET, with noise models trained on biological replicates. For edgeR calls, the cutoffs were a false discovery rate-adjusted p below 0.01 and a log2 fold-change threshold of 1. As an exploratory analysis of dynamics, max-normalized trajectories of the 1000 most abundant clonotypes were examined by PCA with hierarchical clustering. Separately sequenced CD4+ and CD8+ repertoires were used to assign the CD4 or CD8 phenotype of responding clones. TCRdb reanalyzed the raw reads on its own, using fastp at Q25 for trimming and MiXCR for clone calling, and kept in-frame beta chains. Every CDR3 protein is listed once, alongside the most common genes and DNA of its rows. The V and J calls were not made by the authors but by TCRdb's processing. Recorded for this sample are 45,000 or so distinct CDR3 sequences; 5.5% to 8.5% of them occurred a single time. Approximately 0.74% of the sample is in the top ten clones.

Ficoll-Paque density gradient centrifugation was used to isolate PBMCs. V loses 2 bases, J loses 5 bases, and the germline ends lie 13 bases apart. The CDR3 starts with the cysteine, ends with the phenylalanine, and has 14 residues. The sequence is cut down to CDR3 DNA, 42 bases in frame from base 1. Based on the germline V gene (reference sequence), the CDR1 and CDR2 sequences are GTSNPN and SVGIG. This entry is derived from a study of T-cell memory formation after mild COVID-19 (dated by TCRdb to the early 2020s). The study in broad terms: TCR sequence clusters from the two donors were largely donor specific. T-cell clones expanding and contracting after mild COVID-19 in a couple of donors were tracked by longitudinal TCRalpha and TCRbeta repertoire sequencing. Two young, previously healthy adult volunteers made up the cohort, one male and one female.

Beyond this particular receptor, the publication reports: Contracting CD4+ clones were found mainly in CM and EM memory subsets, while CD8+ clones were enriched in EMRA. Some responding clones were found in pre-infection memory, which suggests that pre-existing cross-reactive memory T cells took part in the SARS-CoV-2 response. Clones that contracted from day 15 to 85 showed balanced CD4/CD8 phenotypes, whereas a second wave of clones that expanded from day 15 to 37 leaned towards CD4+. Whether the second-wave clones peaking on day 37 were SARS-CoV-2 specific was not confirmed. The study covered only a couple of mild cases, and larger cohorts including severe cases with pre-infection samples were considered necessary.

The chain links TRBV30 with TRBJ1-5; the D region possibly corresponds to TRBD1 (5 bases align). The sample consisted of PBMCs or a T cell subset sorted from them (not recorded which). The receptor was derived from an adult who had mild COVID-19 (a few samples of this study predate the infection). The sample titles of this study are shuffled in the database, so cell type and time point are left out. The DNA is as follows: TGTGCCTGGAGTTCACGGGGGGACTATCAGCCCCAGCATTTT. It is translated as CAWSSRGDYQPQHF.